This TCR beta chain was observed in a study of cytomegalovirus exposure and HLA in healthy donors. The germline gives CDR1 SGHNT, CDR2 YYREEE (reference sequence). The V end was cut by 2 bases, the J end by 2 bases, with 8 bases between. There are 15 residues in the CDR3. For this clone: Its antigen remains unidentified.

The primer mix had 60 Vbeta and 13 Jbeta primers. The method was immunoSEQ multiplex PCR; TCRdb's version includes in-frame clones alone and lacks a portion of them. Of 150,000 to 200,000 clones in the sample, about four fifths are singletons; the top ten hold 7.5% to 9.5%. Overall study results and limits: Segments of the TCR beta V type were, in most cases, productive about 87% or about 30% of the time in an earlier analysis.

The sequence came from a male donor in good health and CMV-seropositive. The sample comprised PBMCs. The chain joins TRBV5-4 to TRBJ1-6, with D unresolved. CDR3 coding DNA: TGTGCCAGCAGCTTTCTCAGAACCTATAATTCACCCCTCCACTTT. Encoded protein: CASSFLRTYNSPLHF.